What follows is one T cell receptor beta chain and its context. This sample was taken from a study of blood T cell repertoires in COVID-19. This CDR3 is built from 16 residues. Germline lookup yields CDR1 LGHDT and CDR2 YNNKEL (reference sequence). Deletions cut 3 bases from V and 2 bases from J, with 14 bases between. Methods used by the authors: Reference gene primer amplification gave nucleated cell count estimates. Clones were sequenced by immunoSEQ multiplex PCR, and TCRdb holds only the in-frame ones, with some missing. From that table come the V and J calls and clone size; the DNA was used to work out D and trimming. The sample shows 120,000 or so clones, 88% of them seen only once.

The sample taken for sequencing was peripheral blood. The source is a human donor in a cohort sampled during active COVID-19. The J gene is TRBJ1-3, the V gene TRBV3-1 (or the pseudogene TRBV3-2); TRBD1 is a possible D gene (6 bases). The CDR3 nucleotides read TGTGCCAGCAGCCACGGTATGCGGACAGCTGGAAACACCATATATTTT. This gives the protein CASSHGMRTAGNTIYF.